These 14 T cell receptor beta chains were all obtained from the same sample, sequenced in a study of T cells in Graves' hyperthyroidism and ophthalmopathy. Researchers took RNA transcripts and amplified the TCR beta CDR3 regions from them. During a first-round RT-PCR of the TCR CDR3, the HTBI primer set was used. Using its own MiXCR run on the multiplex PCR reads, TCRdb lists one record per CDR3 protein. The sample includes 300,000 to 350,000 distinct CDR3 sequences, around a sixth of them seen just once. Sequences were obtained from blood. These TCRs come from a woman aged 45-65 years with Graves' hyperthyroidism.

The chain carries TRBV7-8 and TRBJ2-1, with D perhaps matching TRBD1 or TRBD2 (5 bases each). The CDR3 is 16 amino acids. Germline loops: CDR1 SGHVS, CDR2 FQNEAQ. Trimming cost V 2 bases and J 6 bases, with 17 bases left between them. The CDR3 nucleotides read TGTGCCAGCAGCTTACGGAACGGGGCGGCCTCCAATGAGCAGTTCTTC. Amino acid sequence: CASSLRNGAASNEQFF.

The V and J genes are TRBV25-1 and TRBJ1-1; D is perhaps TRBD1 (6 bases). From germline, CDR1 is MGHDK and CDR2 SYGVNS. CDR3 length equals 13 residues. V lost 4 bases, J lost 5 bases, and 11 bases lay in between. The CDR3 coding sequence is TGTGCCAGCAGTGCCCCTAGGGGGACTGAAGCTTTCTTT. It encodes CASSAPRGTEAFF. The whole variable domain, filled in from reference TRBV25-1 and TRBJ1-1, reads EADIYQTPRYLVIGTGKKITLECSQTMGHDKMYWYQQDPGMELHLIHYSYGVNSTEKGDLSSESTVSRIRTEHFPLTLESARPSHTSQYLCASSAPRGTEAFFGQGTRLTVV.

This clonotype appeared a few times. V and J are TRBV6-1 and TRBJ1-2, with D possibly matching TRBD1 (5 bases). The CDR3 covers 13 residues. V was pared by 3 bases and J by 5 bases, with 10 bases between. Looked up from germline, CDR1 is MNHNS and CDR2 is SASEGT. CDR3 nucleotide sequence: TGTGCCAGCAGTGACGACAGAGGGTATGGCTACACCTTC. Protein product: CASSDDRGYGYTF.

The chain combines TRBV7-8 with TRBJ1-5; no reliable D call. The germline CDR1 and CDR2 sequences are SGHVS and FQNEAQ. The CDR3 loop spans 15 amino acids. V lost 3 bases and J 7 bases, leaving 16 bases between the germline ends. CDR3 residues: CASSFDSNSAQPQHF. The CDR3 nucleotides are TGTGCCAGCAGCTTCGACTCGAATTCAGCCCAGCCCCAGCATTTT. Looking up the rest from reference TRBV7-8 and TRBJ1-5 gives the full variable domain: GAGVSQSPRYKVAKRGQDVALRCDPISGHVSLFWYQQALGQGPEFLTYFQNEAQLDKSGLPSDRFFAERPEGSVSTLKIQRTQQEDSAVYLCASSFDSNSAQPQHFGDGTRLSIL.

This clonotype was counted between two and nine times. The chain links TRBV28 to TRBJ1-1; 7 bases align to TRBD1. Germline CDR1 reads MDHEN; CDR2 reads SYDVKM. The J segment lost 1 base and the V segment lost 8 bases, leaving 7 bases of the junction unmatched. This CDR3 has 14 residues. The CDR3 region has the DNA TGTGCCAGCCGGGGCGGACAGGCGAACACTGAAGCTTTCTTT. Translated, it gives CASRGGQANTEAFF. The whole variable domain, filled in from reference TRBV28 and TRBJ1-1, reads DVKVTQSSRYLVKRTGEKVFLECVQDMDHENMFWYRQDPGLGLRLIYFSYDVKMKEKGDIPEGYSVSREKKERFSLILESASTNQTSMYLCASRGGQANTEAFFGQGTRLTVV.

This CDR3 reads CSAEQGGHNEKLFF. The CDR3 DNA reads TGCAGTGCTGAGCAAGGGGGCCATAATGAAAAACTGTTTTTT. The rearrangement links TRBV20-1 to TRBJ1-4; 7 bases line up with TRBD1. After removal of 5 bases from V and 4 bases from J, the junction contained 7 bases not matched to a gene. CDR1 and CDR2 from the germline V gene are DFQATT and SNEGSKA (reference sequence). The CDR3 consists of 14 residues.

The CDR3 protein is CASTPTRGLNTEAFF. CDR3 nucleotide sequence: TGTGCCAGCACCCCGACCCGGGGCTTAAACACTGAAGCTTTCTTT. This chain links TRBV7-9 with TRBJ1-1, with D possibly being TRBD1 (5 bases). Trimming removed 7 bases at V and 2 bases at J, with 17 bases between. Germline CDR1 and CDR2: SEHNR and FQNEAQ (reference sequence). This CDR3 is built from 15 residues.

V is TRBV10-3 and J is TRBJ2-2; D remains unclear. Trimming left V 11 bases short and J 7 bases short, with 14 bases between. The CDR3 length is 12 residues. Germline loops: CDR1 ENHRY, CDR2 SYGVKD. This CDR3 reads CAPSTKGGELFF. CDR3 bases: TGTGCCCCTTCCACTAAGGGCGGGGAGCTGTTTTTT.

The rearrangement joins TRBV4-2 to TRBJ2-7; maybe TRBD1 (5 bases). CDR3 length: 15 residues. Germline values: CDR1 LGHNA, CDR2 YNFKEQ. The V end was cut by 0 bases, the J end by 3 bases, with 12 bases between. CDR3 coding DNA: TGTGCCAGCAGCCAAGATATGGGCAGGGACTACGAGCAGTACTTC. It codes for CASSQDMGRDYEQYF.

This clonotype showed up just a few times. The V call is TRBV3-1, the J call TRBJ2-1, with D hard to call. CDR1 LGHDT and CDR2 YNNKEL come from the germline V gene (reference sequence). Trimming took off 4 bases at V and 12 bases at J, with 16 bases between the two ends. The CDR3 contains 13 residues. CDR3 region: CASSPLQYELQFF. The CDR3 DNA is TGTGCCAGCAGCCCCCTACAGTATGAGCTGCAGTTCTTC.

This clonotype was observed many times. V gene TRBV7-3 combines with J gene TRBJ2-3; maybe TRBD1 (7 bases). The V end lost 5 bases, the J end lost 5 bases, and 20 bases lay between the germline ends. Germline V gene data show CDR1 as SGHTA and CDR2 as FQGTGA. This CDR3 comprises 16 residues. The CDR3 nucleotides are TGTGCCAGCAGCGCCCAGGGGGGATCGGGCGGAGATACGCAGTATTTT. Encoded protein: CASSAQGGSGGDTQYF.

The CDR3 DNA reads TGTGCCAGCAGACCCGGACAGGGGGGGGATGGCTACACCTTC. This gives the protein CASRPGQGGDGYTF. The V call is TRBV7-9, the J call TRBJ1-2; 10 bases map to TRBD1. This CDR3 comprises 14 residues. The V and J ends lost 6 bases and 6 bases, in that order; junction bases with no gene match: 7. Germline V gives CDR1 SEHNR, CDR2 FQNEAQ (reference sequence).

This clonotype was detected ten times or more. DNA of the CDR3: TGTGCCAGCAGCCAAAGACAGATCACAGATACGCAGTATTTT. Translating it yields CASSQRQITDTQYF. The rearrangement links TRBV7-8 to TRBJ2-3, with D perhaps matching TRBD1 (5 bases). Germline CDR1 reads SGHVS; CDR2 reads FQNEAQ. CDR3 length equals 14 residues. Deletions cut 5 bases from V and 2 bases from J, with 11 bases between.

This CDR3 is CASSRGAPNSPLHF. CDR3 bases: TGTGCCAGCAGTAGAGGGGCCCCTAATTCACCCCTCCACTTT. The V and J genes are TRBV5-6 and TRBJ1-6; a possible D gene is TRBD1 (5 bases). This CDR3 has 14 residues. V lost 5 bases to trimming and J lost 6 bases, with 12 bases between them. Germline CDR1 SGHDT, CDR2 YYEEEE.